This T cell receptor (beta chain) was retrieved from a study of blood T cell repertoires in COVID-19. Original methodology: From reference gene primer amplification, estimates of nucleated cell counts were derived. Using immunoSEQ multiplex PCR, the repertoire was profiled, and TCRdb retains in-frame clones only, with some absent. V, J and clone size derive from that table, while D and trimming were established from the DNA sequence. This table has some 150,000 clones, roughly 83% appearing once. Sequenced material: peripheral blood. The TCR sequence derives from a woman of 80 years or more with acute or convalescent COVID-19.

The CDR3 loop is CASSLFRQTPNYGYTF. For the CDR3, the DNA is TGTGCCAGCAGTTTATTCAGACAGACTCCTAACTATGGCTACACCTTC. This chain links TRBV28 with TRBJ1-2, with D maybe TRBD1 (5 bases). Germline lookup yields CDR1 MDHEN and CDR2 SYDVKM. CDR3 size: 16 residues. Trimming removed 1 base from V and 0 bases from J, with 12 bases in between.